These 24 T cell receptor beta chains share one sample of origin, sequenced in a study of cytomegalovirus exposure and HLA in healthy donors. Use of 60 Vbeta and 13 Jbeta primers characterized the PCR. Clones were sequenced by immunoSEQ multiplex PCR, and TCRdb holds only the in-frame ones, with some missing. This table holds roughly 100,000 clones, around 77% found once. The sample was PBMCs. The receptors were gathered from a woman aged 40-49 years in good health and CMV-seropositive.

This chain uses TRBV15 with TRBJ2-1; 9 nucleotides align to TRBD2. After removal of 8 bases from V and 3 bases from J, the junction contained 23 bases not matched to a gene. Per germline, CDR1 LNHNV and CDR2 YYDKDF (reference sequence). CDR3 length: 20 residues. The CDR3 DNA reads as TGTGCCACCTCCTTTGGGGGGACAGTCACCCTTAGCGGGAGCTACAATGAGCAGTTCTTC. Its protein product is CATSFGGTVTLSGSYNEQFF. Variable domain in full (rest from reference TRBV15 and TRBJ2-1): DAMVIQNPRYQVTQFGKPVTLSCSQTLNHNVMYWYQQKSSQAPKLLFHYYDKDFNNEADTPDNFQSRRPNTSFCFLDIRSPGLGDTAMYLCATSFGGTVTLSGSYNEQFFGPGTRLTVL.

The gene calls are TRBV7-2 and TRBJ1-4; TRBD1 matches at 9 bases. Germline CDR1 reads SGHTA; CDR2 reads FQGNSA. The CDR3 covers 14 residues. V shed 5 bases and J 7 bases; nucleotides not matched to a gene: 5. The CDR3 DNA reads TGTGCCAGCAGCCGGGACAGGGTCGGTGAAAAACTGTTTTTT. Its protein product is CASSRDRVGEKLFF.

This chain uses TRBV2 with TRBJ1-1; D remains unclear. Germline V lookup: CDR1 SNHLY, CDR2 FYNNEI. The CDR3 runs to 12 residues. V lost 6 bases, J lost 10 bases, and 15 bases lay in between. CDR3 bases: TGTGCCAGCAGCGACCAGGTGATGAGAGCTTTCTTT. Protein: CASSDQVMRAFF. Variable domain in full (rest from reference TRBV2 and TRBJ1-1): EPEVTQTPSHQVTQMGQEVILRCVPISNHLYFYWYRQILGQKVEFLVSFYNNEISEKSEIFDDQFSVERPDGSNFTLKIRSTKLEDSAMYFCASSDQVMRAFFGQGTRLTVV.

The rearrangement uses TRBV28 and TRBJ1-1; TRBD1 might be the D (6 bases). This CDR3 has 14 residues. CDR1 MDHEN and CDR2 SYDVKM come from the germline V gene. V lost 7 bases and J 5 bases, leaving 17 bases between the germline ends. Here the CDR3 reads CASIALQGRTEAFF. The CDR3 coding sequence is TGTGCCAGCATTGCCCTACAGGGAAGGACTGAAGCTTTCTTT.

The J gene is TRBJ2-7, the V gene TRBV4-3, with D perhaps matching TRBD1 (6 bases). The germline CDR1 and CDR2 sequences are LGHNA and YSLEER. This CDR3 is 16 amino acids long. Trimming pared 0 bases from V and 5 bases from J, leaving 17 bases between. CDR3 DNA: TGCGCCAGCAGCCAAGATCAGGGCCAGGGGATCAACGAGCAGTACTTC. Translating it yields CASSQDQGQGINEQYF.

This clone is a singleton in its sample. V usage is TRBV5-6 and J usage is TRBJ1-1; TRBD1 is a possible D gene (5 bases). Germline CDR1 is SGHDT and CDR2 is YYEEEE. Trimming removed 0 bases at V and 4 bases at J, with 16 bases between. There are 16 residues in the CDR3. This CDR3 reads CASSLAGGGRSTEAFF. As DNA, the CDR3 is TGTGCCAGCAGCTTGGCTGGGGGGGGGAGGAGCACTGAAGCTTTCTTT.

V and J are TRBV28 and TRBJ2-2; 15 bases are shared with TRBD2. V shed 0 bases, J shed 6 bases, and the junction held 14 bases outside the gene matches. This CDR3 has 21 amino acids. Germline CDR1 is MDHEN and CDR2 is SYDVKM. The CDR3: CASSLWAPGLAGGTRSGELFF. Here the CDR3 DNA reads TGTGCCAGCAGTTTATGGGCTCCGGGACTAGCGGGGGGTACGAGGTCCGGGGAGCTGTTTTTT.

J is TRBJ2-5 and V is TRBV2, with 11 nucleotides matching TRBD2. J gave up 2 bases and V 2 bases, and 7 bases lay outside the gene matches. The CDR3 has 17 amino acids. Germline V CDR1 and CDR2: SNHLY, FYNNEI. The CDR3 protein is CASSERGTSGSQETQYF. The DNA of the CDR3 is TGTGCCAGCAGTGAACGGGGGACTAGCGGAAGTCAAGAGACCCAGTACTTC.

This clone has just a few counts. The gene calls are TRBV15 and TRBJ2-7, with no clear D. The germline V gene encodes CDR1 LNHNV and CDR2 YYDKDF (reference sequence). The CDR3 totals 11 residues. Trimming took 5 bases from V and 1 from J, leaving 3 bases between them. The CDR3 reads CATSESYEQYF. The CDR3 nucleotides are TGTGCCACCAGCGAGTCCTACGAGCAGTACTTC.

The CDR3 bases are TGTGCCAGCAGTCCCCCCGGGACAGGGCGTTACGAGCAGTACTTC. Encoded protein: CASSPPGTGRYEQYF. The gene calls are TRBV28 and TRBJ2-7, with 9 bases matching TRBD1. The germline gives CDR1 MDHEN, CDR2 SYDVKM. CDR3 length: 15 residues. Trimming at V came to 5 bases and at J to 4 bases, leaving 9 bases not matched to a gene.

The J gene is TRBJ1-1, the V gene TRBV5-1; 7 bases line up with TRBD1. Losses at the gene ends were 4 bases for V and 4 bases for J; bases not matched to a gene: 7. The CDR3 loop spans 14 amino acids. Germline loops: CDR1 SGHRS, CDR2 YFSETQ. This CDR3 is CASSQNRGRTEAFF. The CDR3 DNA is TGCGCCAGCAGCCAAAACAGGGGTCGCACTGAAGCTTTCTTT.

The V and J genes are TRBV4-1 and TRBJ2-7; TRBD1 is a possible D gene (5 bases). Trimming cost V 0 bases and J 3 bases, with 6 bases left between them. This CDR3 comprises 13 residues. CDR1 is MGHRA and CDR2 is YSYEKL in the germline V gene. The CDR3 protein is CASSQDDSYEQYF. CDR3 nucleotides: TGCGCCAGCAGCCAAGACGACAGCTACGAGCAGTACTTC.

The rearrangement links TRBV4-2 to TRBJ1-2; D may be TRBD1 (5 bases). Germline CDR1 and CDR2: LGHNA and YNFKEQ. The CDR3 is made up of 15 amino acids. V shed 0 bases and J shed 3 bases, with 11 bases lying between them. DNA of the CDR3: TGTGCCAGCAGCCAAGATAGGGGAAACTACTATGGCTACACCTTC. It yields the protein CASSQDRGNYYGYTF.

This clone has only one observation. The chain has TRBV18 and TRBJ2-1, with D possibly being TRBD1 (5 bases). Germline-derived CDR1 and CDR2 are KGHSH and LQKENI. This CDR3 region has 15 residues. V lost 3 bases and J 3 bases, leaving 12 bases between the germline ends. CDR3 sequence reads: CASSPRRRDYNEQFF. CDR3 sequence (DNA): TGTGCCAGCTCACCGCGCCGCAGGGACTACAATGAGCAGTTCTTC.

J is TRBJ1-1 and V is TRBV9, with 9 bases fitting TRBD1. J was trimmed by 5 bases and V by 4 bases; bases with no gene match: 9. Germline V gene sequence: CDR1 SGDLS, CDR2 YYNGEE. This CDR3 spans 15 amino acids. The CDR3 region is CASSPWDRVGTEAFF. The CDR3 DNA sequence: TGTGCCAGCAGCCCTTGGGACAGGGTAGGGACTGAAGCTTTCTTT.

The J gene is TRBJ1-5, the V gene TRBV4-3, with D perhaps matching TRBD1 (5 bases). V was cut by 2 bases and J by 0 bases, with 14 bases left in between. Germline V gene sequence: CDR1 LGHNA, CDR2 YSLEER. The CDR3 consists of 17 residues. The CDR3 DNA reads TGCGCCAGCAGCCAAAGATTCGGCAGGGATAGCAATCAGCCCCAGCATTTT. It yields the protein CASSQRFGRDSNQPQHF.

This clone was picked up a small number of times. The gene calls are TRBV11-3 and TRBJ2-5, with 8 bases matching TRBD1. The J call is in doubt because the DNA end fits TRBJ2-7 better. Germline V gene data show CDR1 as SGHNT and CDR2 as YENEEA. The CDR3 is made up of 15 amino acids. CDR3 coding DNA: TGTGCCAGCAGCTTGGAGGACAGGGAAATCTACGAGCAGTACTTC. It encodes CASSLEDREIYEQYF.

The CDR3 region has the DNA TGCGCCAGCAGCCACCCCCCGGGTGGAGGGACTGAAGCTTTCTTT. Translation gives CASSHPPGGGTEAFF. The chain is built from TRBV4-3 and TRBJ1-1; D remains unclear. The V and J ends lost 3 bases and 5 bases respectively, with 16 bases between them. This CDR3 is built from 15 residues. Germline V gene lookup returns CDR1 LGHNA and CDR2 YSLEER.

This clone was recorded only once. This chain uses TRBV9 with TRBJ2-7, with TRBD1 as a possible D gene (5 bases). CDR3 size: 13 residues. CDR1 SGDLS and CDR2 YYNGEE come from the germline V gene. Trimming took off 4 bases at V and 2 bases at J, with 10 bases between the two ends. The chain's CDR3 is CASSLGQTYEQYF. The CDR3 DNA sequence: TGTGCCAGCAGCCTCGGACAAACCTACGAGCAGTACTTC.

The CDR3 region is CASSSYQETQYF. The CDR3 DNA follows: TGTGCCAGCTCATCTTATCAAGAGACCCAGTACTTC. This chain connects TRBV18 to TRBJ2-5; D remains unclear. V lost 5 bases, J lost 2 bases, and 6 bases lay in between. Germline-derived CDR1 and CDR2 are KGHSH and LQKENI. The CDR3 is made up of 12 amino acids.

This chain links TRBV5-1 with TRBJ1-1; 7 bases are a match to TRBD1. Germline assignment: CDR1 SGHRS and CDR2 YFSETQ. This CDR3 region has 17 residues. Trimming took 2 bases from V and 4 from J; bases not matched to a gene: 14. This CDR3 is CASSFSYRGPRVTEAFF. The CDR3 DNA sequence: TGCGCCAGCAGCTTTAGTTACAGGGGACCACGTGTCACTGAAGCTTTCTTT.

The rearrangement uses TRBV7-9 and TRBJ2-5; D gene unclear. Germline V lookup: CDR1 SEHNR, CDR2 FQNEAQ (reference sequence). Trimming shortened V by 2 bases and J by 4 bases, and 11 bases separated the two germline ends. The CDR3 spans 14 residues. The CDR3, as DNA: TGTGCCAGCAGCTTACCCCGAGGTGGAGAGACCCAGTACTTC. This gives the protein CASSLPRGGETQYF.

The chain is built from TRBV7-9 and TRBJ2-7, with D perhaps matching TRBD2 (6 bases). Trimming removed 1 base at V and 3 bases at J, with 13 bases between. This CDR3 has 15 residues. Germline CDR1 SEHNR, CDR2 FQNEAQ (reference sequence). CDR3 sequence reads: CASSLGGREVYEQYF. CDR3 coding DNA: TGTGCCAGCAGCTTAGGAGGCAGGGAGGTCTACGAGCAGTACTTC.

This clone was observed once. The J gene is TRBJ2-7, the V gene TRBV28; the D gene is possibly TRBD1 (6 bases). The CDR3 is 15 residues long. Trimming took off 5 bases at V and 3 bases at J, with 17 bases between the two ends. Germline CDR1 reads MDHEN; CDR2 reads SYDVKM. The CDR3: CASSRVQGGFYEQYF. As DNA, the CDR3 is TGTGCCAGCAGTCGGGTACAGGGTGGGTTCTACGAGCAGTACTTC.